This TCR beta chain comes out of a study of tumor-infiltrating lymphocytes in primary liver carcinoma (dated by TCRdb to about 2017). A note on the overall study: Of the five patients, three men and two women aged 30 to 69 years, four had hepatocellular carcinoma and one had combined HCC and intrahepatic cholangiocarcinoma. The five patients had tumors of stage T1-T3 N0M0, with maximum diameters ranging from 4.2 to 10 cm. Each sample produced about 3.5 to 7.13 million productive TCRbeta reads, and read depth showed no significant difference between tissue types. The study combined TCRbeta repertoire sequencing, expression microarrays and whole-exome sequencing across five regions of each liver tumor, with adjacent normal tissue and blood. A total of roughly 35 specimens from 5 patients underwent TCRbeta repertoire sequencing, comprising around 25 tumor regions, 5 adjacent noncancerous liver tissues and 5 peripheral blood samples. Reproducibility between technical replicate repertoires was high, with correlation coefficients above 0.98 and mean shared-clone rates about 0.9.

Broader findings and caveats from the paper: Because only the TCR beta chain was sequenced and unpaired alpha chains were not captured, true repertoire diversity is likely underestimated. A significantly larger repertoire fraction was made up by the top 250 clones in tumors than in blood (p = 0.039). Repertoire overlap was higher between tumor regions (mean roughly 35%) than tumor-adjacent (around 17%) or tumor-blood (approximately 14%) pairs, consistent with antigen-driven expansion. Bulk unsorted samples precluded comparing CD4+ and CD8+ T cell repertoires. Only a few patients were included in the study, and the authors note that the findings should be validated in a larger study.

Points on this clonotype: The antigen this receptor binds is unknown. Likely a read error: the CDR3 ends without its conserved phenylalanine or tryptophan.

Without any cell sorting, total RNA and DNA were co-extracted from about 20-30 mg of bulk tissue using the AllPrep DNA/RNA mini kit. Roughly five patients with histopathologically diagnosed primary liver carcinoma underwent surgical resection in China between late 2015 and 2016. Patients had chronic HBV infection and were treatment-naive at sampling. Fresh tumor and adjacent tissue pieces were bisected; one half was stored in RNAlater at -80°C, the other sent for histology. The CDR3 spans 15 amino acids, including both terminal residues. This entry keeps only the CDR3 DNA: 45 bases, framed from base 1. Trimming leaves V shorter by 2 bases and J shorter by 1 base, with the junction holding 4 bases beyond the gene matches. The germline V gene provides CDR1 MNHEY and CDR2 SVGAGI. Starting from 450 to 500 ng total RNA, TCRbeta-specific cDNA was produced by reverse transcription with a constant-region primer and ProtoScript II reverse transcriptase. TCRbeta libraries were built with three nested multiplex PCR rounds, a slightly modified ARM-PCR procedure. Each of the first two PCR rounds ran for nine to eleven cycles and used multiplex TRBV1-TRBV30 forward primers together with a Cbeta reverse primer. A final 25-cycle PCR with Deep VentR polymerase added sample barcodes and Illumina adapters. Before sequencing, amplicons between 200 and 500 bp were purified from gel using a QIAquick gel extraction kit. The TCRbeta amplicons were sequenced with 250-bp paired-end reads on an Illumina HiSeq 2500. The authors' pipeline ran thus. Reads were quality-trimmed with Trimmomatic v0.33, and paired reads were merged with FLASH v1.2.11 to recover full CDR3 sequences. V, D and J germline segments were assigned to the rearranged TCRbeta sequences using MiGEC v1.2.1b. Clonotype statistics and Shannon-Wiener diversity indices were calculated with VDJtools v1.0.0. Except for diversity analysis, only the 250 most abundant clonotypes of each sample were used in subsequent analyses to reduce sampling bias. Using fastp trimming at Q25 and MiXCR clonotype assembly, TCRdb reanalyzed the public sequencing data and kept in-frame beta chains. Every entry covers one CDR3 protein and lists the most common genes and DNA from its rows. For this entry, the V and J calls and clone size follow TCRdb and not the study's own pipeline. The sample has tens of thousands of distinct CDR3 sequences on record, roughly 80% of them singletons. 35% to 45% of the sample belongs to the ten largest clones.

The clonotype originates from a middle-aged man with primary liver carcinoma and hepatitis B virus infection. The sample taken for sequencing was tumor-adjacent normal liver tissue. In this chain, TRBV6-5 is recombined with TRBJ1-1, with 7 middle bases fitting TRBD1. CDR3 region: CASSYHRGTNTEAFS. The bases are TGTGCCAGCAGTTACCACAGGGGTACGAACACTGAAGCTTTCTCT.